A single sample is the source of the 15 T cell receptor beta chains below, sequenced in a study of read filtering for tumor transcriptome and immune sequencing. This library used roughly 400 ng RNA and molecular barcoded adaptors spanning alpha/delta and beta/gamma chains. TCRdb re-derived calls from the reads in MiXCR, one entry per CDR3 protein. The table shows tens of thousands of distinct CDR3 sequences, with roughly 18% occurring only once. The sequencing sample was made of a population of CD138-negative cells sorted from bone marrow. These receptors were collected from a donor aged 40 or older with multiple myeloma.

There are many counts of this clonotype. The chain is built from TRBV29-1 and TRBJ2-5; 9 bases agree with TRBD1. After removal of 7 bases from V and 3 bases from J, the junction contained 3 bases not matched to a gene. The V gene's germline CDR1 is SQVTM and CDR2 ANQGSEA. The CDR3 has 12 residues. The CDR3 sequence is CSGGQGKETQYF. Here the CDR3 DNA reads TGCAGCGGGGGACAGGGTAAAGAGACCCAGTACTTC.

In this sample, this clonotype turned up a few times. The chain has TRBV7-9 and TRBJ1-5; 8 bases are shared with TRBD1. The CDR3 runs 15 residues. Germline-derived CDR1 and CDR2 are SEHNR and FQNEAQ (reference sequence). The junction had 8 bases not matched to a gene; V was cut back by 5 bases and J by 5 bases. CDR3 coding DNA: TGTGCCAGCAGCGGAGACAGGGGCGGCGATCAGCCCCAGCATTTT. Translation: CASSGDRGGDQPQHF.

V usage is TRBV6-1 and J usage is TRBJ2-7; a possible D gene is TRBD2 (6 bases). Trimming cost V 7 bases and J 8 bases, with 18 bases left between them. The CDR3 loop spans 13 amino acids. Germline V gene data show CDR1 as MNHNS and CDR2 as SASEGT. CDR3 sequence (DNA): TGTGCCAGCAATCCGCGGGGCGAAGGCAAGCAGTACTTC. It is translated as CASNPRGEGKQYF.

This clonotype was recorded at least ten times. This chain uses TRBV29-1 with TRBJ1-4; D call uncertain. There are 16 residues in the CDR3. V lost 7 bases to trimming and J lost 0 bases, with 18 bases between them. Germline V CDR1 and CDR2: SQVTM, ANQGSEA. CDR3 residues: CSASKQTSATNEKLFF. The CDR3 DNA reads as TGCAGCGCGTCAAAACAGACTTCCGCAACTAATGAAAAACTGTTTTTT.

This clonotype has a count of ten or more. The V call is TRBV20-1, the J call TRBJ2-1; D is unresolved. This CDR3 has 15 residues. V was shortened by 2 bases and J by 3 bases, with 14 bases between the two germline ends. The germline V gene encodes CDR1 DFQATT and CDR2 SNEGSKA (reference sequence). The CDR3 reads CSARHNTNYYNEQFF. The CDR3 coding sequence is TGCAGTGCTAGACATAATACTAATTACTACAATGAGCAGTTCTTC.

This clonotype was recorded at least ten times. The chain carries TRBV20-1 and TRBJ2-7; D may be TRBD1 (6 bases). The V end was cut by 6 bases, the J end by 7 bases, with 22 bases between. The CDR3 sequence is 14 residues long. Germline V gene lookup returns CDR1 DFQATT and CDR2 SNEGSKA (reference sequence). CDR3 nucleotides: TGCAGTGCCACCTGGGACAAGAAAGGGTGGGAGCAGTACTTC. Translation: CSATWDKKGWEQYF.

This clonotype was observed at least ten times. The chain uses TRBV2 and TRBJ2-5; TRBD2 agrees at 9 bases. CDR3 length: 17 amino acids. The germline CDR1 and CDR2 sequences are SNHLY and FYNNEI. V gave up 8 bases and J gave up 3 bases; unmatched junction bases: 16. CDR3 region: CASSPSRGGALKETQYF. CDR3 coding DNA: TGTGCCAGCTCCCCAAGCCGCGGGGGGGCCCTTAAAGAGACCCAGTACTTC. Complete variable domain (other parts from reference TRBV2 and TRBJ2-5): EPEVTQTPSHQVTQMGQEVILRCVPISNHLYFYWYRQILGQKVEFLVSFYNNEISEKSEIFDDQFSVERPDGSNFTLKIRSTKLEDSAMYFCASSPSRGGALKETQYFGPGTRLLVL.

This clonotype came up many times. The rearrangement joins TRBV11-2 to TRBJ2-6, with 9 bases aligning to TRBD1. This CDR3 region has 19 residues. Germline V CDR1 and CDR2: SGHAT, FQNNGV. V lost 4 bases and J lost 4; bases outside the gene matches: 14. The CDR3 DNA follows: TGTGCCAGCAGCTCCTACGCGGGACAGGGATCTGCCGGGGCCAACGTCCTGACTTTC. Its protein is CASSSYAGQGSAGANVLTF.

Many counts were recorded for this clonotype. The chain uses TRBV5-1 and TRBJ1-4; TRBD1 agrees at 7 bases. The CDR3 has 14 residues. The junction had 4 bases not matched to a gene; V was cut back by 4 bases and J by 4 bases. The germline gives CDR1 SGHRS, CDR2 YFSETQ. The DNA of the CDR3 is TGCGCCAGCAGCGAGGGACAGAATAATGAAAAACTGTTTTTT. Its translation is CASSEGQNNEKLFF.

This clonotype has a count of ten or more. This rearrangement joins TRBV20-1 to TRBJ2-3, with 8 bases that match TRBD1. With 4 bases clipped from V and 6 bases from J, the junction kept 36 bases outside the gene matches. CDR1 is DFQATT and CDR2 is SNEGSKA in the germline V gene (reference sequence). The length of the CDR3 is 23 residues. CDR3 in amino acids: CSANPPVGTGRHPFTGRPDTQYF. Written as DNA, the CDR3 is TGCAGTGCTAACCCCCCCGTGGGGACAGGCCGCCACCCTTTCACAGGCCGACCGGATACGCAGTATTTT.

This clonotype has at least ten counts. V and J are TRBV9 and TRBJ2-2; D gene unclear. With 3 bases removed from V and 4 bases from J, the gap between germline ends came to 13 bases. CDR3 length equals 15 residues. Germline CDR1 reads SGDLS; CDR2 reads YYNGEE. This chain's CDR3 is CASSGSGYSTGELFF. CDR3 DNA sequence: TGTGCCAGCAGCGGGTCCGGGTATAGCACCGGGGAGCTGTTTTTT.

This clonotype was picked up many times. This chain joins TRBV5-1 and TRBJ1-1; D gene uncertain. V shed 0 bases and J shed 0 bases, with 12 bases lying between them. This CDR3 has 16 amino acids. In germline, CDR1 is SGHRS, CDR2 YFSETQ. The CDR3 DNA is TGCGCCAGCAGCTTGGTGATCGGTACCATGAACACTGAAGCTTTCTTT. This codes for CASSLVIGTMNTEAFF. The variable domain in full, with the rest retrieved from reference TRBV5-1 and TRBJ1-1, is KAGVTQTPRYLIKTRGQQVTLSCSPISGHRSVSWYQQTPGQGLQFLFEYFSETQRNKGNFPGRFSGRQFSNSRSEMNVSTLELGDSALYLCASSLVIGTMNTEAFFGQGTRLTVV.

This clonotype was found many times. This chain connects TRBV6-5 to TRBJ2-1; 8 nucleotides align to TRBD2. This CDR3 contains 14 residues. Germline CDR1 is MNHEY and CDR2 is SVGAGI. Trimming at V came to 2 bases and at J to 6 bases, leaving 3 bases not matched to a gene. The CDR3 region is CASSYGLAGNEQFF. The DNA for the CDR3 is TGTGCCAGCAGTTACGGACTAGCCGGCAATGAGCAGTTCTTC.

At least ten counts were recorded for this clonotype. The J gene is TRBJ2-1, the V gene TRBV28; D is unresolved. V was pared by 3 bases and J by 1 base, with 10 bases between. Germline V CDR1 and CDR2: MDHEN, SYDVKM. CDR3 length: 15 residues. The CDR3 sequence is CASSFLGPSYNEQFF. The CDR3 bases are TGTGCCAGCAGTTTCCTGGGCCCTTCCTACAATGAGCAGTTCTTC.

At least ten counts were recorded for this clonotype. The chain couples TRBV20-1 to TRBJ2-2; D is perhaps TRBD1 (6 bases). The V gene's germline CDR1 is DFQATT and CDR2 SNEGSKA (reference sequence). This CDR3 region has 15 residues. Trimming stripped 3 bases from V and 7 bases from J, with 18 bases between. The CDR3 DNA follows: TGCAGTGCTAGTCCCCGGGCAGGGGTTAACGGGGAGCTGTTTTTT. As protein: CSASPRAGVNGELFF.